Listed below are T cell receptor beta chains from one sample, sequenced in a study of beta chain features in type 1 diabetes. TCRdb keeps only in-frame clones here, not all; method: immunoSEQ multiplex PCR. The sample lists 300,000 to 400,000 clones; roughly 9.8% were seen once. Sequencing was done on a sample of central memory CD4+ T cells from blood. The source of these receptors is a young man with type 1 diabetes. CDR3s include the opening cysteine and the closing phenylalanine or tryptophan. The order of the fields is D gene, V gene, clone size, J gene, CDR3 DNA, CDR3 protein. A D gene is named only where the DNA matches it firmly. Clone size, where shown, is once, few, many, or a class for clones that have expanded.

>-|TRBV6-6|few|TRBJ2-7
TGTGCCAGCAGTTACTCGACTAGTGGTGCCCACGAGCAGTACTTC
CASSYSTSGAHEQYF
>-|TRBV7-9|many|TRBJ2-7
TGTGCCAGCAGTGGCTACGAGCAGTACTTC
CASSGYEQYF
>-|TRBV11-3|few|TRBJ2-5
TGTGCCAGCAGCGAAGGGAGTGGCGGCGAAGAGACCCAGTACTTC
CASSEGSGGEETQYF
>-|TRBV11-1|-|TRBJ1-2
TGTGCCAGCAGCTTATCGTTGACCTACTATGGCTACACCTTC
CASSLSLTYYGYTF
>-|TRBV9|-|TRBJ2-7
TGTGCCAGCAGCGTAGCTACGGCGGACCCCTACGAGCAGTACTTC
CASSVATADPYEQYF
>-|TRBV27|many|TRBJ2-2
TGTGCCAGCAGTAATCAGGCCCACGGGGAGCTGTTTTTT
CASSNQAHGELFF
>TRBD1|TRBV7-2|few|TRBJ1-5
TGTGCCAGCAGCTTAGGACAGGGGGCGCGGCAGCCCCAGCATTTT
CASSLGQGARQPQHF
>TRBD1|TRBV29-1|-|TRBJ2-1
TGCAGCATCTCCCGGGACAGGGGCTACAATGAGCAGTTCTTC
CSISRDRGYNEQFF
>TRBD1|TRBV7-8|few|TRBJ1-2
TGTGCCAGCAGCTACTTAAGCCGGGACAGGGGTGGCTACACCTTC
CASSYLSRDRGGYTF
>-|TRBV15|many|TRBJ2-5
TGTGCCACCAGCAGAGAGCTGGTGAACCAAGAGACCCAGTACTTC
CATSRELVNQETQYF
>TRBD1|TRBV11-2|few|TRBJ2-7
TGTGCCAGCAGCCCTGTCCGGGACAGGGGGCTTTACGAGCAGTACTTC
CASSPVRDRGLYEQYF
>-|TRBV28|many|TRBJ2-2
TGTGCCAGCAGCCCAAACACAGGGAACACCGGGGAGCTGTTTTTT
CASSPNTGNTGELFF
>TRBD2|TRBV10-2|-|TRBJ2-5
TGCGCCAGCAGCTTAGCGGGGAGGGAGACCCAGTACTTC
CASSLAGRETQYF
>-|TRBV28|few|TRBJ1-1
TGTGCCAGCAGTCCGTACGTTCGGGTCAACACTGAAGCTTTCTTT
CASSPYVRVNTEAFF
>-|TRBV9|few|TRBJ2-5
TGTGCCAGCAGCTTGGCCGGGACGATGAAGACCCAGTACTTC
CASSLAGTMKTQYF
>TRBD1|TRBV7-3|-|TRBJ1-1
TGTGCCAGCAGCTTAATGGGAGGACAGGGTTGGACTGAAGCTTTCTTT
CASSLMGGQGWTEAFF
>-|TRBV19|-|TRBJ2-1
TGTGCCAGTAGTTCCGACGGACCCAATGAGCAGTTCTTC
CASSSDGPNEQFF
>-|TRBV6-6|-|TRBJ2-1
TGTGCCAGCAGGGCTGGGGGGAAAGGGGAGCAGTTCTTC
CASRAGGKGEQFF
>TRBD1|TRBV7-2|-|TRBJ1-1
TGTGCCAGCAGCTTAGTCCAGGGGGGAACTGAAGCTTTCTTT
CASSLVQGGTEAFF
>-|TRBV7-2|few|TRBJ2-7
TGTGCCAGCACCAGGGGGGGACACACCTACGAGCAGTACTTC
CASTRGGHTYEQYF
>-|TRBV7-2|-|TRBJ2-3
TGTGCCAGCAGCGTAGTGGGAGCAGCAGATACGCAGTATTTT
CASSVVGAADTQYF
>-|TRBV18|few|TRBJ2-6
TGTGCCAGCTCACCACCATGGGGATCTGGGGCCAACGTCCTGACTTTC
CASSPPWGSGANVLTF
>TRBD1|TRBV19|many|TRBJ2-5
TGTGCCAGTAGTACCGGGACAGTCCAAGAGACCCAGTACTTC
CASSTGTVQETQYF
>TRBD2|TRBV28|few|TRBJ2-2
TGTGCCAGCAGACTAGCGGGTAACACCGGGGAGCTGTTTTTT
CASRLAGNTGELFF
>-|TRBV7-2|-|TRBJ2-2
TGTGCCAGCAGCTTAGCGATGGTAGTGAACACCGGGGAGCTGTTTTTT
CASSLAMVVNTGELFF
>TRBD1|TRBV7-2|few|TRBJ1-1
TGTGCCAGCAGCCTCTGGACAGGGTTGGGCACTGAAGCTTTCTTT
CASSLWTGLGTEAFF
>TRBD2|TRBV28|-|TRBJ2-1
TGTGCCAGCAGTTCGACTAGCGGAAAATACAATGAGCAGTTCTTC
CASSSTSGKYNEQFF
>TRBD1|TRBV6-6|many|TRBJ2-1
TGTGCCAGCAGTGGCACACAGGGGGCGCGGTACAATGAGCAGTTCTTC
CASSGTQGARYNEQFF
>-|TRBV7-6|-|TRBJ1-2
TGTGCCAGCAGCCCATCCCGGGACTATGGCTACACCTTC
CASSPSRDYGYTF
>TRBD2|TRBV7-8|few|TRBJ2-1
TGTGCCAGCAGCGTACGACTAGCGGGAAGCGATGAGCAGTTCTTC
CASSVRLAGSDEQFF
>TRBD1|TRBV4-2|few|TRBJ2-5
TGTGCCAGCAGCCACTGGACAGGTTTTGGGGAGACCCAGTACTTC
CASSHWTGFGETQYF
>TRBD2|TRBV29-1|few|TRBJ2-1
TGCAGCACTAGCGGGAGATACAATGAGCAGTTCTTC
CSTSGRYNEQFF
>-|TRBV18|-|TRBJ2-5
TGTGCCAGCTCACCAGTTATGACAGGCACTCGGGACTTC
CASSPVMTGTRDF
>-|TRBV2|-|TRBJ2-4
TGTGCCAGCAGGGACGAACCGACGATTCAGTACTTC
CASRDEPTIQYF
>TRBD2|TRBV19|-|TRBJ2-2
TGTGCCAGTAGTATAAGGGCTAGCGGGACGAACACCGGGGAGCTGTTTTTT
CASSIRASGTNTGELFF
>-|TRBV6-1|-|TRBJ2-1
TGTGCCAGCAGTCCCGACGACTACAATGAGCAGTTCTTC
CASSPDDYNEQFF
>-|TRBV5-1|many|TRBJ2-1
TGCGCCAGCAGCTCGGCCCTAGGGATTGATGAGCAGTTCTTC
CASSSALGIDEQFF
>TRBD2|TRBV7-2|few|TRBJ2-7
TGTGCCAGCAGCTTTTATCTGGTAGCGGGAGAGCAGTACTTC
CASSFYLVAGEQYF
>-|TRBV2|many|TRBJ1-4
TGTGCCAGCAGGGAAAATGGAGAAAAACTGTTTTTT
CASRENGEKLFF
>-|TRBV7-9|many|TRBJ2-1
TGTGCCAGCAGCCCCCGGTCGGTCAATGAGCAGTTCTTC
CASSPRSVNEQFF
>-|TRBV2|-|TRBJ1-5
TGTGCCAGCAGCCGCAGGGGCGGAGAGCCCCAGCATTTT
CASSRRGGEPQHF
>TRBD2|TRBV7-3|few|TRBJ2-1
TGTGCCAGCAGCTTAATGGGGCTAGCGGGGGAGCAGTTCTTC
CASSLMGLAGEQFF
>-|TRBV5-1|-|TRBJ2-7
TGCGCCAGCAGCTACGATGGCTCCTACGAGCAGTACTTC
CASSYDGSYEQYF
>-|TRBV7-9|few|TRBJ1-1
TGTGCCAGCAGCCTGACAGGGAACACTGAAGCTTTCTTT
CASSLTGNTEAFF